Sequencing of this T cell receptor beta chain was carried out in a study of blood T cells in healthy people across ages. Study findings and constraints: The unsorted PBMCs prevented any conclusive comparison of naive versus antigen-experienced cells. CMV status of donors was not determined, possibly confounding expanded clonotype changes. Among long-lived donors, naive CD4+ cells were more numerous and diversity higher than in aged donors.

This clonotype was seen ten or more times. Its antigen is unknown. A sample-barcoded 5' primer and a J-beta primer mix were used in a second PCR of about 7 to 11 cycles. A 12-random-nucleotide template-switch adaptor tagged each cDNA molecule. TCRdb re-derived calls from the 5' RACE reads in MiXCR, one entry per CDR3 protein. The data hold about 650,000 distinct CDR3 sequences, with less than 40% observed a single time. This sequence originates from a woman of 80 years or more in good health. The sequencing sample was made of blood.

CDR3 coding DNA: TGTGCCAGCAGCTGGGGGGGGACAGGGGGCATCTACGAGCAGTACTTC. It is translated as CASSWGGTGGIYEQYF. The chain employs TRBV7-2 and TRBJ2-7, with TRBD1 matching over 12 bases. J gave up 3 bases and V 4 bases, and 7 bases lay outside the gene matches. The CDR3 totals 16 residues. Germline CDR1 reads SGHTA; CDR2 reads FQGNSA.